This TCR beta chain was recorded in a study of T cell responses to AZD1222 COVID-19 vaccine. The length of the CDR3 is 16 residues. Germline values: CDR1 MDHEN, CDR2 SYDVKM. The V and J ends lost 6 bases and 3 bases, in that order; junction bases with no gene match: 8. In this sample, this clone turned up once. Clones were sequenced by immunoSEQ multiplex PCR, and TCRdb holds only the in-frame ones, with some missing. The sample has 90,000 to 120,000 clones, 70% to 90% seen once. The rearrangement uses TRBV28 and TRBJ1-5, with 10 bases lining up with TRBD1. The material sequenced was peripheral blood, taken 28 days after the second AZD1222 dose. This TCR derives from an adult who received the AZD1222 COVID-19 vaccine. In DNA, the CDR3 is TGTGCCAGCAGCCCAGGACAGGGGGGGATCAATCAGCCCCAGCATTTT. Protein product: CASSPGQGGINQPQHF. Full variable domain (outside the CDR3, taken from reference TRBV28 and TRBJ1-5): DVKVTQSSRYLVKRTGEKVFLECVQDMDHENMFWYRQDPGLGLRLIYFSYDVKMKEKGDIPEGYSVSREKKERFSLILESASTNQTSMYLCASSPGQGGINQPQHFGDGTRLSIL.